Shown below are 25 T cell receptor beta chains from a single sample sequenced in a study of blood T cell repertoires in COVID-19. TCRdb's table, derived via immunoSEQ multiplex PCR, lists solely in-frame clones and lacks some. This sample has 120,000 to 150,000 clones, with more than 70% found just once. The sequenced sample consisted of peripheral blood. The receptors were sampled from a man aged 55-75 years with active or convalescent COVID-19.

This chain links TRBV19 with TRBJ1-5, with 12 bases fitting TRBD1. CDR3 length: 14 residues. V dropped 10 bases and J dropped 3; count of bases not matched to a gene: 4. Germline V gene sequence: CDR1 LNHDA, CDR2 SQIVND (reference sequence). CDR3 amino acids: CATGDRGLNQPQHF. CDR3 DNA: TGTGCCACCGGGGACAGGGGGCTCAATCAGCCCCAGCATTTT.

The chain combines TRBV6-5 with TRBJ2-7; 10 positions agree with TRBD1. CDR3 size: 14 residues. Germline loops: CDR1 MNHEY, CDR2 SVGAGI. V was clipped by 6 bases and J by 3 bases; unmatched bases: 5. The DNA of the CDR3 is TGTGCCAGCAGGACGACAGGGGGCTACTACGAGCAGTACTTC. Translating gives CASRTTGGYYEQYF.

This clone was seen only a few times. The gene calls are TRBV6-1 and TRBJ1-2; a possible D gene is TRBD1 (5 bases). The CDR3 is 13 amino acids. Trimming removed 0 bases at V and 4 bases at J, with 6 bases between. Germline CDR1 is MNHNS and CDR2 is SASEGT. CDR3 amino acids: CASSEAGGYGYTF. CDR3 in DNA: TGTGCCAGCAGTGAAGCGGGGGGCTATGGCTACACCTTC.

The rearrangement links TRBV27 to TRBJ2-3; 10 nucleotides line up with TRBD2. The CDR3 loop spans 15 amino acids. With 5 bases clipped from V and 4 bases from J, the junction kept 6 bases outside the gene matches. Germline CDR1 and CDR2: MNHEY and SMNVEV (reference sequence). As DNA, the CDR3 is TGTGCCAGCAGTCCTAGCGGGAGCCACTCAGATACGCAGTATTTT. This codes for CASSPSGSHSDTQYF.

The chain joins TRBV3-1 (or the pseudogene TRBV3-2) to TRBJ2-7; TRBD2 matches at 11 bases. CDR1 is LGHDT, CDR2 YNNKEL, per germline (reference sequence). With 4 bases clipped from V and 1 base from J, the junction kept 0 bases outside the gene matches. This CDR3 is 14 amino acids long. The CDR3, as DNA: TGTGCCAGCAGCCTAGCGGGAGGGTCCTACGAGCAGTACTTC. Its protein is CASSLAGGSYEQYF.

The chain joins TRBV3-1 (or the pseudogene TRBV3-2) to TRBJ2-7; D remains unclear. CDR3 size: 12 residues. CDR1 and CDR2 (germline): LGHDT, YNNKEL (reference sequence). V lost 1 base, J lost 6 bases, and 7 bases lay in between. The CDR3 protein is CASSQGTSEQYF. As DNA, the CDR3 is TGTGCCAGCAGCCAAGGTACATCCGAGCAGTACTTC.

Ten or more counts support this clone. The rearrangement uses TRBV15 and TRBJ2-7, with D uncertain. Between the trimmed V and J ends, which lost 1 base and 6 bases, there was a span of 10 bases. The CDR3 spans 13 residues. Germline CDR1 reads LNHNV; CDR2 reads YYDKDF (reference sequence). The chain's CDR3 is CATSRGQAGEQYF. CDR3 DNA sequence: TGTGCCACCAGCAGAGGGCAGGCCGGCGAGCAGTACTTC.

V usage is TRBV18 and J usage is TRBJ2-3, with 7 bases aligning to TRBD1. CDR3 length equals 14 residues. Trimming cost V 2 bases and J 5 bases; bases outside gene matches: 4. The germline V gene encodes CDR1 KGHSH and CDR2 LQKENI. This CDR3 reads CASSPGRGQDTQYF. In DNA form, the CDR3 reads TGTGCCAGCTCACCAGGAAGGGGGCAAGATACGCAGTATTTT.

The sample holds one count of this clone. CDR3 sequence reads: CASSLAGGNTGELFF. The DNA of the CDR3 is TGTGCCAGCAGCTTAGCGGGAGGTAACACCGGGGAGCTGTTTTTT. The J gene is TRBJ2-2, the V gene TRBV5-5, with 9 nucleotides matching TRBD2. The CDR3 runs to 15 residues. The V gene end was trimmed by 2 bases and the J gene end by 2 bases; junction bases not matched to a gene: 1. Germline assignment: CDR1 SGHKS and CDR2 YYEKEE (reference sequence).

As concerns this clone: A much larger clone lies a single base off, so this may be a read error. The chain employs TRBV27 and TRBJ1-2; TRBD1 matches at 8 bases. Germline CDR1 MNHEY, CDR2 SMNVEV (reference sequence). This CDR3 is built from 14 residues. The CDR3 nucleotides are TGTGTCAGCAGTTTATCCGGACAGGGCGGCGGCTACACCTTC. This encodes CVSSLSGQGGGYTF.

This rearrangement joins TRBV5-1 to TRBJ2-7; unclear D gene. Germline lookup yields CDR1 SGHRS and CDR2 YFSETQ. This CDR3 has 13 amino acids. The V end was cut by 0 bases, the J end by 3 bases, with 7 bases between. CDR3 loop: CASSLAENYEQYF. CDR3 sequence (DNA): TGCGCCAGCAGCTTGGCCGAGAACTACGAGCAGTACTTC.

The rearrangement links TRBV27 to TRBJ2-2, with D possibly matching TRBD1 (5 bases). The CDR3 has 14 residues. Trimming left V 2 bases short and J 6 bases short, with 10 bases between. CDR1 is MNHEY and CDR2 is SMNVEV in the germline V gene (reference sequence). The CDR3 bases are TGTGCCAGCAGTTTACAGGGATTCCCCGGGGAGCTGTTTTTT. This encodes CASSLQGFPGELFF.

CDR3 amino acids: CASSQVISAGNEQFF. The CDR3 DNA follows: TGTGCCAGCAGCCAAGTGATTTCAGCGGGGAATGAGCAGTTCTTC. The V gene is TRBV4-2, the J gene TRBJ2-1; 7 positions agree with TRBD2. CDR3 length equals 15 residues. With V trimmed by 1 base and J by 7 bases, 7 bases remained unmatched. CDR1 is LGHNA, CDR2 YNFKEQ, per germline.

The V and J genes are TRBV7-6 and TRBJ2-1, with 10 nucleotides matching TRBD2. Unmatched junction bases numbered 9, after V lost 1 base and J lost 6 bases. Per the germline V gene, CDR1 is SGHVS and CDR2 is FNYEAQ. The CDR3 contains 17 residues. The CDR3 DNA reads TGTGCCAGCAGCTTAGGTAGGACGGCTAGCGGGAGCAATGAGCAGTTCTTC. This gives the protein CASSLGRTASGSNEQFF.

The V gene is TRBV9, the J gene TRBJ1-1; possibly TRBD1 for D (6 bases). CDR1 is SGDLS and CDR2 is YYNGEE in the germline V gene. The CDR3 is made up of 14 amino acids. V dropped 3 bases and J dropped 10 bases, with 19 bases sitting between them. The DNA of the CDR3 is TGTGCCAGCAGCGCTACCCAACAGGGCGTCGCAGCTTTCTTT. This codes for CASSATQQGVAAFF.

In DNA, the CDR3 is TGTGCCAGTAGTACCCAGGGGAATAGCAATCAGCCCCAGCATTTT. This gives the protein CASSTQGNSNQPQHF. The chain joins TRBV19 to TRBJ1-5; tentative D call: TRBD1 (6 bases). Trimming pared 4 bases from V and 0 bases from J, leaving 10 bases between. The CDR3 runs 15 residues. Germline V gene sequence: CDR1 LNHDA, CDR2 SQIVND (reference sequence).

J is TRBJ2-2 and V is TRBV12-5; D unclear. V gave up 5 bases and J gave up 5 bases, with 3 bases separating them. CDR1 is LGHNT and CDR2 is FRNRAP in the germline V gene. The CDR3 runs 11 residues. CDR3 loop: CASGQTGELFF. In DNA, the CDR3 is TGTGCTAGTGGTCAGACCGGGGAGCTGTTTTTT.

The chain joins TRBV6-7 to TRBJ2-7, with TRBD2 identical over 11 bases. TRBV6-7 is an open reading frame whose function is uncertain. With V trimmed by 7 bases and J by 0 bases, 23 bases remained unmatched. There are 21 residues in the CDR3. CDR3 loop: CASTPGGPLGLAEDLSYEQYF. Here the CDR3 DNA reads TGTGCCAGCACCCCGGGCGGGCCCCTGGGACTAGCGGAGGATCTCTCCTACGAGCAGTACTTC.

As concerns this clone: This sample also contains other DNA sequences that code for the same CDR3. This chain links TRBV6-5 with TRBJ2-1; D unresolved. Between the trimmed V and J ends, which lost 0 bases and 3 bases, there was a span of 6 bases. The CDR3 totals 14 residues. Germline V lookup: CDR1 MNHEY, CDR2 SVGAGI. The CDR3, as DNA: TGTGCCAGCAGTTACTCTCGGGTCTACAATGAGCAGTTCTTC. It encodes CASSYSRVYNEQFF.

This clone was seen at least ten times. The rearrangement links TRBV28 to TRBJ1-4, with D possibly TRBD1 on 6 matching bases. CDR3 size: 13 residues. V lost 9 bases and J lost 5, with 13 bases in between. CDR1 is MDHEN, CDR2 SYDVKM, per germline. The CDR3 bases are TGTGCCAGTGCCGGGCAGGGGAATGAAAAACTGTTTTTT. Amino acids: CASAGQGNEKLFF.

This chain links TRBV10-3 with TRBJ1-2; D uncertain. V was shortened by 5 bases and J by 10 bases, with 17 bases between the two germline ends. The CDR3 loop spans 13 amino acids. CDR1 ENHRY and CDR2 SYGVKD come from the germline V gene. Here the CDR3 DNA reads TGTGCCATCAGTCCGTTCCAGGCTCACGTCTACACCTTC. This codes for CAISPFQAHVYTF.

This clone appeared once. The chain is built from TRBV28 and TRBJ1-5; weak D call: TRBD1 (5 bases). Deletions cut 10 bases from V and 4 bases from J, with 17 bases between. Germline loops: CDR1 MDHEN, CDR2 SYDVKM. The CDR3 loop spans 14 amino acids. This CDR3 reads CAISLGGGNQPQHF. In DNA form, the CDR3 reads TGTGCCATCTCCCTGGGGGGAGGAAATCAGCCCCAGCATTTT.

This clone was seen just once. The chain joins TRBV5-6 to TRBJ2-3, with a possible D match to TRBD1 (5 bases). Germline-derived CDR1 and CDR2 are SGHDT and YYEEEE. V lost 1 base and J 0 bases, leaving 6 bases between the germline ends. The CDR3 has 14 amino acids. CDR3 loop: CASSLQGSTDTQYF. CDR3 sequence (DNA): TGTGCCAGCAGCTTGCAGGGAAGCACAGATACGCAGTATTTT.

This clone was recorded only once. The chain recombines TRBV9 with TRBJ1-4, with TRBD1 as a possible D gene (5 bases). Trimming removed 0 bases at V and 0 bases at J, with 15 bases between. There are 18 residues in the CDR3. Germline lookup yields CDR1 SGDLS and CDR2 YYNGEE. CDR3 bases: TGTGCCAGCAGCGTAGGTCCAGGGCCGACAACAACTAATGAAAAACTGTTTTTT. This codes for CASSVGPGPTTTNEKLFF.

A single count supports this clone. This chain joins TRBV6-6 and TRBJ1-5; 7 bases line up with TRBD1. V was clipped by 4 bases and J by 4 bases; unmatched bases: 10. The CDR3 is 16 amino acids. Germline values: CDR1 MNHNY, CDR2 SVGAGI (reference sequence). The CDR3 DNA follows: TGTGCCAGCAGTTCTCCGACAGGGAGAGGAAATCAGCCCCAGCATTTT. It translates to CASSSPTGRGNQPQHF.